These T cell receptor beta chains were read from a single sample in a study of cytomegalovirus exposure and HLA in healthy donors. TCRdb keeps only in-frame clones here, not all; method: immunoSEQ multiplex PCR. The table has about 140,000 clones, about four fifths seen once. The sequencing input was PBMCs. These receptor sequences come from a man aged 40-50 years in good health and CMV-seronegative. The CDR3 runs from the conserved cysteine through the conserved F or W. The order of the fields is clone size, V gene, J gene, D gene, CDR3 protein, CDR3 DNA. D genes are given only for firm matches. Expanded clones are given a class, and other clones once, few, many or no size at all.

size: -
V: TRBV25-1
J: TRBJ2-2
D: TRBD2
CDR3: CASRNPGGWGELFF
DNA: TGTGCCAGCAGAAATCCGGGGGGTTGGGGGGAGCTGTTTTTT

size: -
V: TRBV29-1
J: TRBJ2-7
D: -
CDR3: CSVEAGPEQYF
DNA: TGCAGCGTTGAAGCAGGGCCCGAGCAGTACTTC

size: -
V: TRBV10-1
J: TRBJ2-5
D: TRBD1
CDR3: CASSPGQGDEETQYF
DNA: TGCGCCAGCAGTCCGGGACAGGGAGATGAGGAGACCCAGTACTTC

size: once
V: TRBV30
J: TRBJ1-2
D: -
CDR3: CAWMVQRNYGYTF
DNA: TGTGCCTGGATGGTCCAGCGTAACTATGGCTACACCTTC

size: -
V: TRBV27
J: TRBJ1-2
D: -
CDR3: CASSPVTGHYGYTF
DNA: TGTGCCAGCAGCCCCGTGACAGGACACTATGGCTACACCTTC

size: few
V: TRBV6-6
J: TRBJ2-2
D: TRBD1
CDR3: CASRRDRAGELFF
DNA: TGTGCCAGCAGGAGAGACAGGGCCGGGGAGCTGTTTTTT

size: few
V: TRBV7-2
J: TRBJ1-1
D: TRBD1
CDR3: CASSSRQGTEAFF
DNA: TGTGCCAGCAGCTCGCGACAGGGCACTGAAGCTTTCTTT

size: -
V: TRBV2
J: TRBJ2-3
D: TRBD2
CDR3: CASSEQGTSIDTQYF
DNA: TGTGCCAGCAGTGAACAGGGGACTAGCATTGATACGCAGTATTTT

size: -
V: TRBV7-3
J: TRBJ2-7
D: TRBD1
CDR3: CASSLGFGGQGAWEQYF
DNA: TGTGCCAGCAGCTTAGGGTTCGGAGGACAGGGGGCTTGGGAGCAGTACTTC

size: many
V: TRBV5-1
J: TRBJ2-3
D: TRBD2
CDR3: CASSFGTSGGSDTQYF
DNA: TGCGCCAGCAGTTTCGGGACTAGCGGGGGGTCAGATACGCAGTATTTT

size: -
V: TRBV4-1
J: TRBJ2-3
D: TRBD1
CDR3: CASRANLGTVIGDTQYF
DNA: TGCGCCAGCAGGGCGAACCTCGGGACAGTAATTGGAGATACGCAGTATTTT

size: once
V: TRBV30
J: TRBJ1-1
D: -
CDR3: CAWIGGLDTEAFF
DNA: TGTGCCTGGATAGGGGGATTAGACACTGAAGCTTTCTTT

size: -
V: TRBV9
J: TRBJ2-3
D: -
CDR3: CASSVEASLTDTQYF
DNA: TGTGCCAGCAGCGTAGAAGCGTCACTCACAGATACGCAGTATTTT

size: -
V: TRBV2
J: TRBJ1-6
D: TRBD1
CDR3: CASSETGVINSPLHF
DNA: TGTGCCAGCAGTGAAACAGGGGTCATCAATTCACCCCTCCACTTT

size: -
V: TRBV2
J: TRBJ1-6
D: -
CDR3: CASSELVNPSSPLHF
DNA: TGTGCCAGCAGTGAACTTGTTAACCCGAGTTCACCCCTCCACTTT

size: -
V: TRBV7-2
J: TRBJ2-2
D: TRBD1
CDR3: CASSSRWTGGTGELFF
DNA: TGTGCCAGCAGCTCTCGGTGGACAGGGGGAACCGGGGAGCTGTTTTTT

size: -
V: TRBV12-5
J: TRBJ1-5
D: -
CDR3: CASGFAGGGQPQHF
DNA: TGTGCTAGTGGGTTCGCCGGGGGAGGTCAGCCCCAGCATTTT

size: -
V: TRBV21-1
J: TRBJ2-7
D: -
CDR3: CASSNSQRGPSYEQYF
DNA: TGTGCCAGCAGCAACTCCCAGCGGGGGCCGTCCTACGAGCAGTACTTC

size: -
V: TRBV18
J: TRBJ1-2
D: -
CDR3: CASSPEDSYGYTF
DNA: TGTGCCAGCTCACCCGAGGACAGCTATGGCTACACCTTC

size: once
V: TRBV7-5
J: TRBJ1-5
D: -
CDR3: CARSPMDRGRPPEGQPQHF
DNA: TGTGCCAGAAGCCCAATGGACAGGGGGCGACCTCCGGAAGGTCAGCCCCAGCATTTT

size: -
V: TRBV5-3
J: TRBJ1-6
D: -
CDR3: CARRPGRRWYSPLHF
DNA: TGTGCCAGAAGACCCGGACGGAGGTGGTATTCACCCCTCCACTTT

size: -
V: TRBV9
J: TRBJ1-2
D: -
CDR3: CASSVDQFYGYTF
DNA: TGTGCCAGCAGCGTAGATCAGTTCTATGGCTACACCTTC